Following are 10 T cell receptor beta chains from one sample sequenced in a study of blood T cell repertoires in COVID-19. Repertoires were generated with immunoSEQ multiplex PCR, while TCRdb's copy carries only in-frame clones and drops some. Among roughly 180,000 clones listed, over 75% were seen once. Material: PBMCs or T cells enriched from blood (not recorded which). These receptors all come from a man aged 45-60 years who had recovered from COVID-19.

The rearrangement joins TRBV29-1 to TRBJ2-7; D remains unclear. Trimming took 2 bases from V and 5 from J, leaving 7 bases between them. The CDR3 is 11 residues long. Germline V gene data show CDR1 as SQVTM and CDR2 as ANQGSEA. The CDR3 region is CSVEYYHEQYF. The CDR3 region has the DNA TGCAGCGTTGAATACTACCACGAGCAGTACTTC.

The V gene is TRBV5-1, the J gene TRBJ2-1; perhaps TRBD1 as D (6 bases). With 4 bases removed from V and 3 bases from J, the gap between germline ends came to 14 bases. Germline V gene data show CDR1 as SGHRS and CDR2 as YFSETQ. CDR3 length: 15 residues. The CDR3 loop is CASSEDSENYNEQFF. The CDR3 DNA reads as TGCGCCAGCAGCGAGGACAGTGAGAACTACAATGAGCAGTTCTTC. Using reference TRBV5-1 and TRBJ2-1 for the parts outside the CDR3, the full variable domain is KAGVTQTPRYLIKTRGQQVTLSCSPISGHRSVSWYQQTPGQGLQFLFEYFSETQRNKGNFPGRFSGRQFSNSRSEMNVSTLELGDSALYLCASSEDSENYNEQFFGPGTRLTVL.

The chain has TRBV6-5 and TRBJ2-2; perhaps TRBD1 as D (6 bases). The V and J ends lost 0 bases and 3 bases respectively, with 8 bases between them. Germline V gene sequence: CDR1 MNHEY, CDR2 SVGAGI. The CDR3 runs 15 residues. In nucleotides, the CDR3 is TGTGCCAGCAGTTACTCACCAGGGGACACCGGGGAGCTGTTTTTT. Protein sequence: CASSYSPGDTGELFF.

The rearrangement links TRBV30 to TRBJ1-3; tentatively, D is TRBD1 (6 bases). The V and J ends lost 0 bases and 0 bases respectively, with 15 bases between them. CDR1 and CDR2 (germline): GTSNPN, SVGIG (reference sequence). This CDR3 comprises 17 residues. Here the CDR3 reads CAWSVGGVGASGNTIYF. CDR3 nucleotide sequence: TGTGCCTGGAGTGTAGGTGGAGTGGGGGCCTCTGGAAACACCATATATTTT.

The chain carries TRBV30 and TRBJ2-3; 7 bases agree with TRBD1. J was trimmed by 2 bases and V by 0 bases; bases with no gene match: 5. This CDR3 has 15 amino acids. The germline CDR1 and CDR2 sequences are GTSNPN and SVGIG (reference sequence). Here the CDR3 reads CAWSVQGTSTDTQYF. DNA for the CDR3: TGTGCCTGGAGTGTACAGGGGACCTCCACAGATACGCAGTATTTT. The variable domain in full, completed from reference TRBV30 and TRBJ2-3, reads SQTIHQWPATLVQPVGSPLSLECTVEGTSNPNLYWYRQAAGRGLQLLFYSVGIGQISSEVPQNLSASRPQDRQFILSSKKLLLSDSGFYLCAWSVQGTSTDTQYFGPGTRLTVL.

The gene calls are TRBV7-9 and TRBJ2-1, with TRBD2 identical over 12 bases. Per the germline V gene, CDR1 is SEHNR and CDR2 is FQNEAQ (reference sequence). The CDR3 is 19 residues long. The trim removed 1 base at V and 0 bases at J, leaving 7 bases unmatched. The CDR3 sequence is CASSLGGTSGYSSYNEQFF. CDR3 coding DNA: TGTGCCAGCAGCTTAGGGGGGACTAGCGGGTACAGCTCCTACAATGAGCAGTTCTTC.

The chain recombines TRBV29-1 with TRBJ1-4; D not resolved. This CDR3 is built from 13 residues. The germline gives CDR1 SQVTM, CDR2 ANQGSEA. V was pared by 7 bases and J by 0 bases, with 9 bases between. CDR3 residues: CSAEMATNEKLFF. Written as DNA, the CDR3 is TGCAGCGCAGAGATGGCAACTAATGAAAAACTGTTTTTT.

The chain combines TRBV24-1 with TRBJ2-7; 9 nucleotides line up with TRBD1. The CDR3 contains 16 residues. Trimming removed 4 bases from V and 5 bases from J; junction bases left unmatched: 11. In germline, CDR1 is KGHDR, CDR2 SFDVKD. The CDR3, as DNA: TGTGCCACCAGTGACAATACCGGGACAGGGATCCACGAGCAGTACTTC. This sequence encodes CATSDNTGTGIHEQYF.

The chain couples TRBV7-2 to TRBJ2-3; 9 bases match TRBD2. This CDR3 comprises 19 residues. V dropped 5 bases and J dropped 0; count of bases not matched to a gene: 15. Germline V gives CDR1 SGHTA, CDR2 FQGNSA. The CDR3 spells CASSTRTSAGTSSTDTQYF. The CDR3 DNA sequence: TGTGCCAGCAGCACGCGGACTAGCGCGGGAACGTCTAGCACAGATACGCAGTATTTT. Variable domain in full (rest from reference TRBV7-2 and TRBJ2-3): GAGVSQSPSNKVTEKGKDVELRCDPISGHTALYWYRQSLGQGLEFLIYFQGNSAPDKSGLPSDRFSAERTGGSVSTLTIQRTQQEDSAVYLCASSTRTSAGTSSTDTQYFGPGTRLTVL.

This clone was seen a single time. The V call is TRBV5-1, the J call TRBJ1-4, with D tentatively TRBD1 (5 bases). This CDR3 spans 17 amino acids. CDR1 and CDR2 from the germline V gene are SGHRS and YFSETQ. Trimming stripped 4 bases from V and 7 bases from J, with 23 bases between. The CDR3 spells CASSAGFGAQEGEKLFF. Here the CDR3 DNA reads TGCGCCAGCAGCGCGGGGTTTGGCGCACAGGAGGGTGAAAAACTGTTTTTT.